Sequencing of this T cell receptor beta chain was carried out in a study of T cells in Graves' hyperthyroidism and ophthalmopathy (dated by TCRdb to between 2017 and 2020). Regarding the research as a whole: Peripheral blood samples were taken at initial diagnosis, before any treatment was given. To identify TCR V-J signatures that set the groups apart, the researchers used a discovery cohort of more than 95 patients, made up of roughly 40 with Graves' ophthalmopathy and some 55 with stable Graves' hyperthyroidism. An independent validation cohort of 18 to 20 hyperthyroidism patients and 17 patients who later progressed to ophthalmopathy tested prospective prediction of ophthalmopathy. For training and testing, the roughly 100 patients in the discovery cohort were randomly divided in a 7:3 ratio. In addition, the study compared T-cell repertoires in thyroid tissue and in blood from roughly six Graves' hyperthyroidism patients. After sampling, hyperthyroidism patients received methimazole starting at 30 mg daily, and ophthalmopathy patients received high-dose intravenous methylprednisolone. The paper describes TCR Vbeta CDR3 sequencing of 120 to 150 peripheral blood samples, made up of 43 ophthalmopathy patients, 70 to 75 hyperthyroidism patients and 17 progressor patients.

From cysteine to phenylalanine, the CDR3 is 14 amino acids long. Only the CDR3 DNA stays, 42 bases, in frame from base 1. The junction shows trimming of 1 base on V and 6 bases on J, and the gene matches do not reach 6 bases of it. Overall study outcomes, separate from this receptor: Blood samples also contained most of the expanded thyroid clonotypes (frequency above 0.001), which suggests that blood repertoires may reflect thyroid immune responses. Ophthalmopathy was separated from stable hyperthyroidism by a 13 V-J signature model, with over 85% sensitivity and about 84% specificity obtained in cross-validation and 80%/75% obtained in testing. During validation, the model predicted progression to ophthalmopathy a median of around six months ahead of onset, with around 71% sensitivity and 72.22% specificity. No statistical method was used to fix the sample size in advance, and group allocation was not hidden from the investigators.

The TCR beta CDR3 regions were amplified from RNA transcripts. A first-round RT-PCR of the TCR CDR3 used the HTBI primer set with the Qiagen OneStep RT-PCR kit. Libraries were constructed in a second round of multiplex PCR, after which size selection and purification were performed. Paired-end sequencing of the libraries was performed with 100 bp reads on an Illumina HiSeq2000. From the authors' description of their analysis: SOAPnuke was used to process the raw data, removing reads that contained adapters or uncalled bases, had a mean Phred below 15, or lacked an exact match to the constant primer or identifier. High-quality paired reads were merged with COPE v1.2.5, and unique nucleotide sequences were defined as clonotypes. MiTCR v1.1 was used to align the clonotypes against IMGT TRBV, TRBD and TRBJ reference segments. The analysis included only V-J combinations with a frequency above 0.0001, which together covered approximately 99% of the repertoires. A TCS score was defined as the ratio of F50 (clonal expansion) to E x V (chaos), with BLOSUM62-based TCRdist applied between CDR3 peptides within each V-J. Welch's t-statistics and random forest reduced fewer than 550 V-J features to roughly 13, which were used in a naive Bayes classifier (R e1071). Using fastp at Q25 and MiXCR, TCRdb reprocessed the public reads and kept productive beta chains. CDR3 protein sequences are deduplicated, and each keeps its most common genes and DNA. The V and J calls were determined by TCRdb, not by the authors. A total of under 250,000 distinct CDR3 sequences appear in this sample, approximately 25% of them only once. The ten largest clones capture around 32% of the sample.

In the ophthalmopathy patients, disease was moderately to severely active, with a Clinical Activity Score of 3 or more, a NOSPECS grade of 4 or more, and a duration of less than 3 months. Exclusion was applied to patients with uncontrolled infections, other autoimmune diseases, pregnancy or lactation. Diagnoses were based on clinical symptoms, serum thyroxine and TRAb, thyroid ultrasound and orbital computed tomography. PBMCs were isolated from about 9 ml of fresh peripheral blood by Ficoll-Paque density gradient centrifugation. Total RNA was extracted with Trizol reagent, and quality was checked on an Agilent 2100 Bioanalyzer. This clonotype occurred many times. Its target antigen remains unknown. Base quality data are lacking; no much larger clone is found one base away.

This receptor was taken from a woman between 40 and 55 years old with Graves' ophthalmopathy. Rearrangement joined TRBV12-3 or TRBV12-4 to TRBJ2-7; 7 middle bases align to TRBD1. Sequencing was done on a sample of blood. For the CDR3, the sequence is CASSLEGAKIEQYF. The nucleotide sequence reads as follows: TGTGCCAGCAGTTTAGAGGGGGCGAAGATCGAGCAGTACTTC.